This entry concerns a single T cell receptor (beta chain). Only one count was recorded for this clone. Which antigen it targets is not known. No base quality information exists; no much larger clone differs at one position. Genomic DNA was isolated from the sorted cells so that the TCRbeta CDR3 region could be sequenced. The immunoSEQ Assay was used for sequencing of TCRbeta CDR3 regions. TCRdb's version of the immuneACCESS table is confined to in-frame rearrangements and falls short of the full clone set. An unresolved V gene accounts for under half of the shortfall where checked; the remainder is of unknown origin. A total of 6,000 or so clones appear in this sample, roughly 86% of them only once. The ten largest make up 12% of the sample. Patients with autoimmune disease history or receiving systemic immunosuppression were excluded from the trial. In every dose cohort, peripheral blood was drawn for TCR sequencing at baseline, cycle 4 day 1, and cycle 7 day 1. Samples were obtained from an open-label, multicenter, first-in-human phase I dose-escalation trial of ivuxolimab. Adults with locally advanced or metastatic melanoma, renal cell, hepatocellular, or head and neck squamous cell carcinoma were enrolled in the trial. CD4+ and CD8+ T cells were sorted separately from peripheral blood before TCR sequencing.

The sample belongs to a study of OX40 agonist ivuxolimab in advanced cancers. Looking at the study overall: Ivuxolimab, which targeted the costimulatory receptor OX40 (CD134), was an agonistic, fully human IgG2 monoclonal antibody. Intravenous ivuxolimab was administered to patients every 2 weeks at six dose levels: 0.01, 0.1, 0.3, 1.5, 3 and 10 mg/kg. Among the roughly 50 dose-escalation patients, some 20 had hepatocellular carcinoma, roughly 15 melanoma, 9 renal cell carcinoma and 9 head and neck cancer. A male proportion of roughly 80% and a mean age of roughly 58 years, ranging from about 20 to 79, were recorded for the dose-escalation cohort. Prior anti-PD-1, anti-PD-L1 or anti-CTLA-4 therapy was permitted, and checkpoint inhibitors had been received by about two fifths of dose-escalation patients. Partial responses occurred in three dose-escalation patients, of whom one had hepatocellular carcinoma and two had cutaneous melanoma. The point of sequencing TCRbeta in the periphery was to test whether ivuxolimab changed TCR sequence diversity and drove clonal T-cell expansion. The monotherapy dose-escalation portion (N of about 52 patients) of the phase I ivuxolimab trial is reported in the paper. General study outcomes and caveats: In the 0.1-3.0 mg/kg groups, partial responders were among the patients with the lowest normalized peripheral clonal expansion, particularly in CD8+ T cells. Low levels of normalized T-cell clonal expansion were also seen in some nonresponding patients. After ivuxolimab, CD8+ T cells had more expanded clones than CD4+ T cells on average. At doses of 0.1 to 3.0 mg/kg, clonal expansion of both CD4+ and CD8+ T cells in blood was seen between baseline and week 6. The antigen specificity of the peripheral T cells that underwent clonal expansion was not determined.

Taken from the germline V gene, the CDR1 and CDR2 loops are SQVTM and ANQGSEA. From its cysteine to its phenylalanine, the CDR3 spans 9 amino acids. The entry retains the CDR3 DNA only, 27 bases that are in frame from base 1. V is reduced by 3 bases and J by 5 bases, leaving a spacing of 1 base between them. Source: CD4+ or CD8+ T cells sorted from blood, taken in a trial of the OX40 agonist ivuxolimab. The rearrangement joined TRBV29-1 to TRBJ2-5, with the D gene not clear enough to name. The source is an adult with an advanced solid tumor such as melanoma, head and neck, liver or kidney cancer. The DNA sequence follows: TGCAGCGTTGATGAGACCCAGTACTTC. Translated, this is CSVDETQYF.